Described below is a single TCR beta chain sequence and its context. The sample originates from a study of CD8 T cells in Susac syndrome. The germline gives CDR1 DFQATT, CDR2 SNEGSKA (reference sequence). The CDR3 length is 18 residues. With 3 bases clipped from V and 3 bases from J, the junction kept 14 bases outside the gene matches. Reverse transcription used roughly 0.45 to 1 ug RNA and random hexamers. Each CDR3 protein gets one entry after TCRdb re-called the immunoSEQ multiplex PCR reads with MiXCR. The table records about 300,000 distinct CDR3 sequences, roughly 85% of them present only once. This TCR was recovered from a human donor with multiple sclerosis. The rearrangement links TRBV20-1 to TRBJ1-1, with 12 positions matching TRBD1. The sequencing sample was made of CD8+ T cells from PBMCs. The CDR3: CSARLYPGQGASDTEAFF. In DNA form, the CDR3 reads TGCAGTGCTAGGTTGTATCCGGGACAGGGGGCCTCTGACACTGAAGCTTTCTTT.